This TCR beta chain stems from a study of cytomegalovirus exposure and HLA in healthy donors. Points from the study as a whole: Certain indistinguishable V segments, among them TRBV6-2 and TRBV6-3, were excluded. Data from an earlier analysis indicated that most TCR beta V segments were productive either about 87% or about 30% of the time. Follow-up analysis found HLA locus-dependent TCR association rates, highest for DRB1 and lowest for HLA-C. It was about 180 TCR beta chains that were listed as cytomegalovirus-associated.

Notes on this clone: Its matching antigen is unknown.

CDR1 and CDR2 from the germline V gene are DFQATT and SNEGSKA (reference sequence). This CDR3 region has 11 residues. V lost 1 base and J 2 bases, leaving 3 bases between the germline ends. A multiplex PCR was run with 60 Vbeta primers and 13 Jbeta primers. Assay: immunoSEQ multiplex PCR; the TCRdb copy retains only in-frame clones and omits some. The data hold under 200,000 clones, with more than 60% observed a single time. The specimen sequenced was PBMCs. This sequence joins TRBV20-1 and TRBJ2-7, with D unclear. This clonotype was sampled from a woman aged 45-60 years in good health and CMV-seropositive. The CDR3 loop reads CSARATYEQYF. The CDR3 nucleotides read TGCAGTGCTAGAGCCACCTACGAGCAGTACTTC.